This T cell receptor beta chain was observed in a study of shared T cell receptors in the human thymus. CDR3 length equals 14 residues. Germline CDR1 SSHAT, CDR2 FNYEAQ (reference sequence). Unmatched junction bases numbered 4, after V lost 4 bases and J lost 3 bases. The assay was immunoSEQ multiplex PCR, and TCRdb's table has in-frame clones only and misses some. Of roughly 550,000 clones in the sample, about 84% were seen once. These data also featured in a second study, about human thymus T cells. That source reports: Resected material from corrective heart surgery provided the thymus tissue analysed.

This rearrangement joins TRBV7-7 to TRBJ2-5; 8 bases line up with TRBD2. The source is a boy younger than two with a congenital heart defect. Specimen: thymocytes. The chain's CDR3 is CASSSQAGEETQYF. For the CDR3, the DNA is TGTGCCAGCAGCTCCCAAGCGGGAGAAGAGACCCAGTACTTC.